The 12 T cell receptor beta chains below were found in one sample sequenced in a study of T cell repertoires in cytomegalovirus infection. Each CDR3 protein is one row after TCRdb ran MiXCR on the reads. The table has fewer than 1,000,000 distinct CDR3 sequences, around 29% seen once. These receptors have no known antigen. The material sequenced was cultured CD8+ T cells from PBMCs, taken from culture after CMV antigen stimulation. Receptors originate from a human donor in good health (CMV status not recorded). Some clones in this sample may be carry-over from other donors' samples.

Details on this clonotype: This may arise from a read error, as a much more abundant clone is one base away. The chain links TRBV7-2 to TRBJ2-5, with D perhaps matching TRBD2 (6 bases). CDR3 length: 15 amino acids. Germline V gene lookup returns CDR1 SGHTA and CDR2 FQGNSA. The CDR3: CATSLGRASEETQYF. The DNA for the CDR3 is TGTGCCACCAGCTTAGGTCGGGCTAGCGAAGAGACCCAGTACTTC.

V and J are TRBV9 and TRBJ1-1, with D uncertain. Between the trimmed V and J ends, which lost 7 bases and 4 bases, there was a span of 11 bases. CDR1 SGDLS and CDR2 YYNGEE come from the germline V gene. The CDR3 is made up of 12 amino acids. The CDR3 DNA is TGTGCCAGCGCCCGGGGTGGCACTGAAGCTTTCTTT. This gives the protein CASARGGTEAFF. The variable domain in full, completed from reference TRBV9 and TRBJ1-1, reads DSGVTQTPKHLITATGQRVTLRCSPRSGDLSVYWYQQSLDQGLQFLIQYYNGEERAKGNILERFSAQQFPDLHSELNLSSLELGDSALYFCASARGGTEAFFGQGTRLTVV.

The chain couples TRBV9 to TRBJ2-1; maybe TRBD2 (7 bases). Germline V gives CDR1 SGDLS, CDR2 YYNGEE. CDR3 length equals 15 residues. Trimming shortened V by 0 bases and J by 5 bases, and 12 bases separated the two germline ends. CDR3: CASSVGGGANNEQFF. In DNA form, the CDR3 reads TGTGCCAGCAGCGTAGGAGGGGGGGCGAACAATGAGCAGTTCTTC.

The gene calls are TRBV5-1 and TRBJ1-5, with TRBD1 matching 10 bases. The CDR3 covers 15 residues. Germline V gene data show CDR1 as SGHRS and CDR2 as YFSETQ. V lost 5 bases to trimming and J lost 8 bases; unmatched junction nucleotides: 10. The CDR3 DNA is TGCGCCAGCAGTGTCGGACAGGGGGGTTTAGAGCCCCAGCATTTT. Translating gives CASSVGQGGLEPQHF.

The V and J genes are TRBV25-1 and TRBJ2-5; 9 bases are a match to TRBD1. The CDR3 totals 13 residues. CDR1 and CDR2 from the germline V gene are MGHDK and SYGVNS. V shed 3 bases, J shed 6 bases, and the junction held 2 bases outside the gene matches. For the CDR3, the DNA is TGTGCCAGCAGTGACTACAGGGGGCAGACCCAGTACTTC. It codes for CASSDYRGQTQYF. The variable domain in full, completed from reference TRBV25-1 and TRBJ2-5, reads EADIYQTPRYLVIGTGKKITLECSQTMGHDKMYWYQQDPGMELHLIHYSYGVNSTEKGDLSSESTVSRIRTEHFPLTLESARPSHTSQYLCASSDYRGQTQYFGPGTRLLVL.

The V and J genes are TRBV11-2 and TRBJ2-1; 13 bases match TRBD2. Germline lookup yields CDR1 SGHAT and CDR2 FQNNGV. The CDR3 totals 17 residues. Trimming removed 1 base from V and 7 bases from J; junction bases left unmatched: 7. CDR3 residues: CASSLVLAGGRDNEQFF. In DNA, the CDR3 is TGTGCCAGCAGCTTAGTACTAGCGGGGGGGAGAGATAATGAGCAGTTCTTC.

The V gene is TRBV2, the J gene TRBJ2-7, with 7 positions matching TRBD2. Germline CDR1 SNHLY, CDR2 FYNNEI. With 3 bases clipped from V and 4 bases from J, the junction kept 3 bases outside the gene matches. The CDR3 has 13 residues. The CDR3 reads CASSDGRRYEQYV. For the CDR3, the DNA is TGTGCCAGCAGTGACGGGAGGCGGTACGAGCAGTACGTC.

J is TRBJ1-6 and V is TRBV5-1, with no clear D. Germline V lookup: CDR1 SGHRS, CDR2 YFSETQ. This CDR3 is built from 15 residues. Trimming took off 0 bases at V and 3 bases at J, with 7 bases between the two ends. CDR3 protein: CASSLATSYNSPLHF. CDR3 bases: TGCGCCAGCAGCTTGGCGACAAGCTATAATTCACCCCTCCACTTT.

This clonotype was found a few times. The V gene is TRBV6-5, the J gene TRBJ1-1; D not certain. Germline V gives CDR1 MNHEY, CDR2 SVGAGI. V dropped 0 bases and J dropped 1 base, with 9 bases sitting between them. The CDR3 runs to 15 residues. The CDR3 reads CASSYSSTGNTEAFF. The CDR3 DNA sequence: TGTGCCAGCAGTTACTCGTCGACGGGGAACACTGAAGCTTTCTTT.

This clonotype has a handful of counts. The genes are TRBV27 and TRBJ2-7; either TRBD1 or TRBD2 may fit D (5 bases each). Germline CDR1 and CDR2: MNHEY and SMNVEV (reference sequence). This CDR3 region has 15 residues. Trimming cost V 2 bases and J 4 bases, with 15 bases left between them. CDR3 loop: CASSLRGSGPYEQYV. CDR3 nucleotides: TGTGCCAGCAGTTTACGCGGGTCAGGGCCTTACGAGCAGTACGTC.

In nucleotides, the CDR3 is TGTGCCAGCGGAAGACAGGGGGCAAGGACTGAAGCTTTCTTT. It yields the protein CASGRQGARTEAFF. The chain has TRBV27 and TRBJ1-1; 10 nucleotides agree with TRBD1. V shed 8 bases and J 5 bases; nucleotides not matched to a gene: 8. Germline V gives CDR1 MNHEY, CDR2 SMNVEV (reference sequence). The CDR3 is 14 residues long.

This clonotype was recorded a few times. The V and J genes are TRBV7-9 and TRBJ2-1, with D perhaps TRBD1 (6 bases). V was clipped by 6 bases and J by 0 bases, with 18 bases between them. Germline V gene lookup returns CDR1 SEHNR and CDR2 FQNEAQ (reference sequence). This CDR3 contains 17 residues. CDR3 region: CASSLYPTGNSYNEQFF. Written as DNA, the CDR3 is TGTGCCAGCAGTTTATACCCCACAGGGAACTCCTACAATGAGCAGTTCTTC. Full variable domain (outside the CDR3, taken from reference TRBV7-9 and TRBJ2-1): DTGVSQNPRHKITKRGQNVTFRCDPISEHNRLYWYRQTLGQGPEFLTYFQNEAQLEKSRLLSDRFSAERPKGSFSTLEIQRTEQGDSAMYLCASSLYPTGNSYNEQFFGPGTRLTVL.